This T cell receptor (beta chain) was recorded in a study of early T cells in non-severe SARS-CoV-2 infection. Unique molecular identifiers were affixed to single, distinct cDNA molecules. TCRdb reanalysed the 5' RACE reads using MiXCR and keeps one entry per CDR3 protein. This repertoire shows about 60,000 distinct CDR3 sequences, approximately 9.1% found once; its top ten account for roughly 3.2%. The J segment lost 6 bases and the V segment lost 2 bases, leaving 3 bases of the junction unmatched. This CDR3 is built from 15 residues. This sequence was found in an adult who was a healthcare worker with PCR-confirmed SARS-CoV-2 infection or an uninfected control (not recorded which). The sequenced sample consisted of whole blood. The J gene is TRBJ2-2, the V gene TRBV12-3 or TRBV12-4, with 10 bases identical to TRBD2. CDR3 sequence (DNA): TGTGCCAGCAGTTTATCTAGCGGGAGTCCCGGGGAGCTGTTTTTT. Its protein product is CASSLSSGSPGELFF.